This T cell receptor beta chain was sequenced in a study of blood T cells in healthy people across ages. Study-level information: Through template switching, about one barcoded beta molecule was captured per two T cells, as measured in model experiments.

Ten milliliters of peripheral blood were drawn from each donor into EDTA-treated tubes. Trimming removed 4 bases from V and 0 bases from J, with 7 bases in between. The CDR3 spans 13 residues. Germline V gives CDR1 SQVTM, CDR2 ANQGSEA. Then a second PCR, running roughly 7 to 11 cycles, was carried out with a sample-barcoded 5' primer and a J-beta primer mix. TCRdb re-analysed the 5' RACE reads in MiXCR, keeping a single row per CDR3 protein. This sample yields roughly 2 million distinct CDR3 sequences, of which less than 50% are seen a single time; 2% to 2.5% belongs to the top ten. V and J are TRBV29-1 and TRBJ2-1, with D unresolved. The sequence was collected from a woman in her 40s in good health. The sequenced sample was blood. CDR3 loop: CSVGRRSYNEQFF. Here the CDR3 DNA reads TGCAGCGTTGGGCGGCGCTCCTACAATGAGCAGTTCTTC.